This TCR beta chain was sequenced for a study of identical twins. Study conclusions and caveats: Modelling approaches yielded underestimates of out-of-frame TCR alpha sharing between monozygotic twins. Instead of following the same donors, the conclusions were based on cross-sectional statistical analysis.

The CDR3 has 17 amino acids. The germline V gene encodes CDR1 SGHRS and CDR2 YFSETQ. J gave up 1 base and V 0 bases, and 8 bases lay outside the gene matches. Template switching supplied a universal primer site; unique molecular identifiers were carried on the cDNA. TCRdb reprocessed the 5' RACE reads with MiXCR, giving one entry per CDR3 protein. The sample holds approximately 620,000 distinct CDR3 sequences, 8.6% seen once. In this sample, this clonotype turned up a few times. The antigen is undetermined. Separately, the same data were catalogued under a study of yellow fever vaccine responses in identical twins.

The TCR originated in a woman younger than 35 in good health. Sequenced input: PBMCs. This rearrangement joins TRBV5-1 to TRBJ1-1, with 8 bases fitting TRBD1. The CDR3 loop reads CASSLGPGTGGNTEAFF. CDR3 DNA: TGCGCCAGCAGCTTGGGGCCAGGAACAGGGGGGAACACTGAAGCTTTCTTT.